These T cell receptor beta chains were read from a single sample in a study of OX40 agonist ivuxolimab in advanced cancers. Only in-frame clones appear in the TCRdb table, and some are missing; sequencing was by immunoSEQ multiplex PCR. Of 10,000 to 11,000 clones listed, roughly 80% were seen once; the top ten hold 25% to 40%. Material: CD4+ or CD8+ T cells sorted from blood, obtained in a trial of the OX40 agonist ivuxolimab. The receptors were sampled from an adult with an advanced solid tumor such as melanoma, head and neck, liver or kidney cancer. Each CDR3 is given with its conserved first and last residue. D genes are given only for firm matches. Part of the rows lack a size; the others show once, few, many or a class for expanded clones.

clone_size d_call j_call v_call cdr3_aa cdr3_nt
- - TRBJ1-1 TRBV4-3 CASSPYSSHTEAFF TGCGCCAGCAGCCCCTATTCATCGCACACTGAAGCTTTCTTT
- - TRBJ2-7 TRBV5-6 CASSLYSYEQYF TGTGCCAGCAGCTTGTACAGCTACGAGCAGTACTTC
few TRBD2 TRBJ2-3 TRBV6-4 CASSEDGIAGRVSDTQYF TGTGCCAGCAGTGAGGACGGGATAGCGGGACGAGTGTCGGATACGCAGTATTTT
- TRBD1 TRBJ2-7 TRBV6-6 CASSPGQGSYEQYF TGTGCCAGCAGTCCTGGACAGGGGTCCTACGAGCAGTACTTC
- - TRBJ1-1 TRBV2 CASNRSPGTEAFF TGTGCCAGCAATCGGTCCCCCGGGACTGAAGCTTTCTTT
- - TRBJ1-3 TRBV7-9 CASSSTEDSGNTIYF TGTGCCAGCAGCTCGACAGAGGACTCTGGAAACACCATATATTTT
- TRBD1 TRBJ2-3 TRBV13 CASSPLDRAADTQYF TGTGCCAGCAGCCCCCTGGACAGGGCGGCAGATACGCAGTATTTT
- TRBD1 TRBJ1-5 TRBV19 CASSIRAGQGSAVDQPQHF TGTGCCAGTAGTATCCGAGCCGGACAGGGGAGTGCGGTAGATCAGCCCCAGCATTTT
- - TRBJ2-7 TRBV27 CASRATPGTPGEQYF TGTGCCAGCAGAGCGACGCCCGGGACACCGGGCGAGCAGTACTTC
- - TRBJ2-4 TRBV13 CASSPRGLGANIQYF TGTGCCAGCAGCCCCCGGGGCTTAGGGGCCAACATTCAGTACTTC
- TRBD2 TRBJ2-3 TRBV5-6 CASSLAGLAGGGVADTQYF TGTGCCAGCAGCTTGGCCGGTCTAGCGGGAGGAGGAGTGGCAGATACGCAGTATTTT
few TRBD1 TRBJ2-7 TRBV5-3 CARSLAGTGGYEQYF TGTGCCAGAAGCTTGGCCGGGACAGGGGGCTACGAGCAGTACTTC
once - TRBJ1-1 TRBV2 CASTSGRVNTEAFF TGTGCCAGCACCAGTGGCAGGGTGAACACTGAAGCTTTCTTT
few - TRBJ2-1 TRBV30 CAWSVGRGFNEQFF TGTGCCTGGAGTGTGGGTCGGGGCTTCAATGAGCAGTTCTTC
- - TRBJ1-1 TRBV29-1 CSAQMGGNEAFF TGCAGCGCCCAAATGGGTGGAAATGAAGCTTTCTTT
- - TRBJ2-1 TRBV9 CASSLSHNEQFF TGTGCCAGCAGCTTGTCACACAATGAGCAGTTCTTC
- - TRBJ2-3 TRBV6-4 CASSAEGITDTQYF TGTGCCAGCAGTGCGGAGGGGATAACAGATACGCAGTATTTT
medium-sized TRBD1 TRBJ2-7 TRBV7-8 CATEDREGSYEQYF TGTGCCACTGAAGACAGGGAAGGTTCCTACGAGCAGTACTTC
- TRBD2 TRBJ2-1 TRBV9 CASSVDGLAGAWEQFF TGTGCCAGCAGCGTAGATGGGCTAGCGGGAGCTTGGGAGCAGTTCTTC
- TRBD1 TRBJ2-7 TRBV27 CASFGTGAYEQYF TGTGCCAGCTTCGGGACAGGAGCCTACGAGCAGTACTTC
- - TRBJ2-5 TRBV11-1 CASSRTTQETQYF TGTGCCAGCAGCCGGACTACACAAGAGACCCAGTACTTC
- TRBD1 TRBJ2-3 TRBV7-3 CASSYRGRTSTDTQYF TGTGCCAGCAGTTACAGGGGCCGCACTAGCACAGATACGCAGTATTTT
medium-sized - TRBJ1-1 TRBV6-4 CASSDSANTEAFF TGTGCCAGCAGTGACTCAGCGAACACTGAAGCTTTCTTT
- - TRBJ2-3 TRBV18 CASSEGDTDTQYF TGTGCCAGCTCGGAAGGGGACACAGATACGCAGTATTTT
few TRBD2 TRBJ2-5 TRBV6-1 CASSELAGGQETQYF TGTGCCAGCAGTGAACTAGCGGGGGGGCAAGAGACCCAGTACTTC
- - TRBJ1-2 TRBV27 CASSFSAGYGYTF TGTGCCAGCAGTTTTTCGGCAGGCTATGGCTACACCTTC
- TRBD1 TRBJ2-2 TRBV7-8 CASSSDRVVQTGELFF TGTGCCAGCAGCTCGGACAGGGTAGTTCAGACCGGGGAGCTGTTTTTT
- - TRBJ2-2 TRBV5-3 CARSLNSGNTGELFF TGTGCCAGAAGCTTGAATTCAGGGAACACCGGGGAGCTGTTTTTT
- - TRBJ2-2 TRBV29-1 CSAYTGELFF TGCAGCGCGTATACCGGGGAGCTGTTTTTT